Below are 17 T cell receptor beta chains sequenced from a single sample in a study of blood T cell repertoires in COVID-19. TCRdb keeps only in-frame clones here, not all; method: immunoSEQ multiplex PCR. The sample holds 250,000 to 350,000 clones, roughly 84% seen once. Sequencing used peripheral blood. Every receptor here comes from a person aged 70 to 80 with COVID-19, enrolled during active disease.

The J gene is TRBJ1-6, the V gene TRBV3-1 (or the pseudogene TRBV3-2); possible D gene TRBD1, 5 bases. The CDR3 length is 15 residues. The V end was cut by 0 bases, the J end by 11 bases, with 14 bases between. The V gene's germline CDR1 is LGHDT and CDR2 YNNKEL (reference sequence). For the CDR3, the DNA is TGTGCCAGCAGCCAAGAAGCACAGGTAGTTGCACCCCTCCACTTT. This codes for CASSQEAQVVAPLHF.

The rearrangement joins TRBV7-9 to TRBJ2-1; tentative D call: TRBD2 (6 bases). V was cut by 2 bases and J by 1 base, with 15 bases left in between. CDR1 SEHNR and CDR2 FQNEAQ come from the germline V gene (reference sequence). CDR3 length: 17 amino acids. The CDR3 region is CASSLMSSAGSYNEQFF. In DNA form, the CDR3 reads TGTGCCAGCAGCTTAATGTCGTCCGCGGGGTCCTACAATGAGCAGTTCTTC.

The chain combines TRBV3-1 (or the pseudogene TRBV3-2) with TRBJ2-3; 10 bases map to TRBD2. This CDR3 comprises 16 residues. The germline gives CDR1 LGHDT, CDR2 YNNKEL (reference sequence). V lost 1 base, J lost 5 bases, and 6 bases stayed unmatched. The CDR3 region has the DNA TGTGCCAGCAGCCAAGCTCTAGCGGGGGTGGGAGATACGCAGTATTTT. Translated, it gives CASSQALAGVGDTQYF.

This chain connects TRBV9 to TRBJ2-2, with D hard to call. V was trimmed by 4 bases and J by 7 bases, leaving 8 bases between them. CDR3 length: 12 amino acids. In germline, CDR1 is SGDLS, CDR2 YYNGEE. Here the CDR3 reads CASSPPVGELFF. The CDR3 DNA is TGTGCCAGCAGCCCCCCTGTCGGGGAGCTGTTTTTT.

This chain links TRBV6-1 with TRBJ2-5; 12 bases line up with TRBD2. Germline CDR1 reads MNHNS; CDR2 reads SASEGT. The CDR3 has 17 amino acids. The J segment lost 5 bases and the V segment lost 2 bases, leaving 9 bases of the junction unmatched. CDR3 sequence: CASSEMLAGGLRETQYF. The CDR3 region has the DNA TGTGCCAGCAGTGAAATGCTAGCGGGAGGGCTTAGGGAGACCCAGTACTTC.

V and J are TRBV6-6 and TRBJ2-1, with D possibly being TRBD1 (6 bases). Germline lookup yields CDR1 MNHNY and CDR2 SVGAGI (reference sequence). V lost 6 bases, J lost 4 bases, and 10 bases lay in between. The CDR3 has 13 amino acids. The CDR3 sequence is CASRTDSYNEQFF. In DNA form, the CDR3 reads TGTGCCAGCAGGACGGACAGTTACAATGAGCAGTTCTTC.

This chain links TRBV13 with TRBJ1-2; TRBD1 agrees at 9 bases. The CDR3 is 15 residues long. J gave up 2 bases and V 4 bases, and 5 bases lay outside the gene matches. Germline-derived CDR1 and CDR2 are PRHDT and FYEKMQ (reference sequence). CDR3 sequence: CASSYWDRANYGYTF. The CDR3 DNA reads as TGTGCCAGCAGCTACTGGGACAGGGCCAACTATGGCTACACCTTC.

The chain combines TRBV3-1 (or the pseudogene TRBV3-2) with TRBJ1-1, with a possible D match to TRBD1 (5 bases). CDR3 length equals 14 residues. Germline lookup yields CDR1 LGHDT and CDR2 YNNKEL (reference sequence). V was shortened by 6 bases and J by 7 bases, with 18 bases between the two germline ends. The CDR3 DNA follows: TGTGCCAGCAGACAACTCGCAGGGCAGGGTGAAGCTTTCTTT. It codes for CASRQLAGQGEAFF.

This chain uses TRBV29-1 with TRBJ1-1, with 8 nucleotides matching TRBD1. The germline gives CDR1 SQVTM, CDR2 ANQGSEA. The V segment lost 6 bases and the J segment 7 bases; nucleotides outside the gene matches: 10. There are 13 residues in the CDR3. In nucleotides, the CDR3 is TGCAGCGTCCTGACAGGGGTGCACCATGAAGCTTTCTTT. Translation: CSVLTGVHHEAFF.

The chain recombines TRBV3-1 (or the pseudogene TRBV3-2) with TRBJ2-2; D perhaps matches TRBD2 (5 bases). From germline, CDR1 is LGHDT and CDR2 YNNKEL (reference sequence). This CDR3 is built from 15 residues. The V end lost 6 bases, the J end lost 4 bases, and 15 bases lay between the germline ends. CDR3 nucleotides: TGTGCCAGCAGTCCCCGTAGCGTTGGCACCGGGGAGCTGTTTTTT. Encoded protein: CASSPRSVGTGELFF.

V and J are TRBV6-5 and TRBJ1-1; no clear D. Germline V gene data show CDR1 as MNHEY and CDR2 as SVGAGI. CDR3 size: 14 residues. V shed 7 bases and J shed 0 bases, with 12 bases lying between them. The CDR3 is CASNRGGLNTEAFF. The DNA for the CDR3 is TGTGCCAGCAACCGGGGAGGCCTGAACACTGAAGCTTTCTTT.

The chain combines TRBV7-2 with TRBJ1-3, with D perhaps matching TRBD1 (5 bases). CDR1 and CDR2 (germline): SGHTA, FQGNSA. The V gene lost 0 bases and the J gene lost 2 bases, with 8 bases spanning the gap. The CDR3 is 15 residues long. The CDR3, as DNA: TGTGCCAGCAGCTTAGCGATAGGGGCTGGAAACACCATATATTTT. It yields the protein CASSLAIGAGNTIYF.

The J gene is TRBJ2-7, the V gene TRBV7-9, with D uncertain. CDR3 length equals 12 residues. The V end was cut by 7 bases, the J end by 2 bases, with 9 bases between. Germline V gene lookup returns CDR1 SEHNR and CDR2 FQNEAQ (reference sequence). CDR3 sequence: CASTISTYEQYF. The CDR3 region has the DNA TGTGCCAGCACTATTAGCACCTACGAGCAGTACTTC.

This clone was found once. V gene TRBV6-5 combines with J gene TRBJ1-2; D not certain. From germline, CDR1 is MNHEY and CDR2 SVGAGI. The CDR3 is 15 residues long. V lost 6 bases to trimming and J lost 4 bases, with 18 bases between them. The CDR3 region is CASRLSTGSRYGYTF. The CDR3 DNA sequence: TGTGCCAGCAGGTTGAGCACCGGTAGTCGCTATGGCTACACCTTC.

The chain employs TRBV5-1 and TRBJ1-1; 7 nucleotides line up with TRBD1. Germline-derived CDR1 and CDR2 are SGHRS and YFSETQ. The length of the CDR3 is 15 residues. The ends lost 0 bases at V and 5 bases at J; junction bases unmatched: 7. The CDR3 is CASSLGETGLTEAFF. CDR3 in DNA: TGCGCCAGCAGCTTGGGGGAGACAGGGTTGACTGAAGCTTTCTTT.

The chain recombines TRBV10-3 with TRBJ2-7, with D possibly TRBD1 on 6 matching bases. Germline-derived CDR1 and CDR2 are ENHRY and SYGVKD. Trimming pared 10 bases from V and 4 bases from J, leaving 11 bases between. The CDR3 contains 11 residues. CDR3 loop: CATSQGYEQYF. In nucleotides, the CDR3 is TGTGCCACCTCACAGGGATACGAGCAGTACTTC.

The chain uses TRBV30 and TRBJ2-3; 9 nucleotides match TRBD2. The CDR3 is 15 amino acids. Germline V gene data show CDR1 as GTSNPN and CDR2 as SVGIG (reference sequence). V lost 2 bases and J lost 0; bases outside the gene matches: 3. Here the CDR3 reads CAWSLAGPSTDTQYF. CDR3 nucleotides: TGTGCCTGGAGTCTAGCGGGACCTAGCACAGATACGCAGTATTTT. Supplemented by reference TRBV30 and TRBJ2-3, the full variable domain reads SQTIHQWPATLVQPVGSPLSLECTVEGTSNPNLYWYRQAAGRGLQLLFYSVGIGQISSEVPQNLSASRPQDRQFILSSKKLLLSDSGFYLCAWSLAGPSTDTQYFGPGTRLTVL.